Below, 25 T cell receptor beta chains from the same sample are listed, as sequenced in a study of beta chain features in type 1 diabetes. Study-wide points: Patients with Type 1 diabetes showed moderately but significantly shorter TCRB CDR3s in all four CD4+ subsets.

These receptors are not linked to any known antigen. Every bit of the isolated RNA underwent reverse transcription, so sequencing read expressed TCRB transcripts. TCRdb keeps only in-frame clones here, not all; method: immunoSEQ multiplex PCR. The data hold hundreds of thousands of clones, with roughly 13% observed a single time. Sequencing used naive CD4+ T cells from blood. These receptors came from a woman aged 18 to 35 with type 1 diabetes.

The chain carries TRBV28 and TRBJ2-7, with 11 nucleotides matching TRBD2. Germline V gene data show CDR1 as MDHEN and CDR2 as SYDVKM. CDR3 length: 17 amino acids. Unmatched junction bases numbered 13, after V lost 7 bases and J lost 2 bases. The CDR3 DNA is TGTGCCAGCACACCATCCCCGATAGCGGGAGGGCCCTACGAGCAGTACTTC. Translated: CASTPSPIAGGPYEQYF. Full variable domain (missing parts from reference TRBV28 and TRBJ2-7): DVKVTQSSRYLVKRTGEKVFLECVQDMDHENMFWYRQDPGLGLRLIYFSYDVKMKEKGDIPEGYSVSREKKERFSLILESASTNQTSMYLCASTPSPIAGGPYEQYFGPGTRLTVT.

This clone turned up a few times. The chain carries TRBV13 and TRBJ2-3; 8 nucleotides agree with TRBD1. V was pared by 0 bases and J by 3 bases, with 2 bases of the junction left unmatched. CDR3 length: 15 residues. Germline CDR1 reads PRHDT; CDR2 reads FYEKMQ (reference sequence). As DNA, the CDR3 is TGTGCCAGCAGCTTAGGACAGGGGGTAACAGATACGCAGTATTTT. Its protein product is CASSLGQGVTDTQYF.

In DNA form, the CDR3 reads TGTGCCATCAGCCAGGGAGGGTCTAATGAAAAACTGTTTTTT. This encodes CAISQGGSNEKLFF. The chain links TRBV10-3 to TRBJ1-4; maybe TRBD1 (5 bases). Trimming stripped 6 bases from V and 3 bases from J, with 11 bases between. The CDR3 runs 14 residues. CDR1 is ENHRY, CDR2 SYGVKD, per germline.

The sample holds a few counts of this clone. Written as DNA, the CDR3 is TGCGCCAGCAGCCAACTTCTAGCGGGAGGGCAACCCCATGAGCAGTTCTTC. Residues: CASSQLLAGGQPHEQFF. The chain joins TRBV4-1 to TRBJ2-1; 12 nucleotides align to TRBD2. The CDR3 extends over 17 amino acids. From germline, CDR1 is MGHRA and CDR2 YSYEKL. V shed 2 bases, J shed 8 bases, and the junction held 10 bases outside the gene matches.

This clone has a handful of counts. V and J are TRBV4-2 and TRBJ2-7; D might be TRBD1 (5 bases). In germline, CDR1 is LGHNA, CDR2 YNFKEQ. This CDR3 contains 16 residues. The ends were cut back, 0 bases at V and 3 bases at J, with 15 bases in the middle. CDR3 protein: CASSQDGADSLYEQYF. CDR3 bases: TGTGCCAGCAGCCAAGATGGGGCCGACAGCCTCTACGAGCAGTACTTC.

V gene TRBV18 combines with J gene TRBJ1-5, with 7 positions matching TRBD1. CDR1 and CDR2 from the germline V gene are KGHSH and LQKENI. With 3 bases clipped from V and 6 bases from J, the junction kept 11 bases outside the gene matches. The CDR3 extends over 16 amino acids. The CDR3 bases are TGTGCCAGCTCACCTAGGGCAGGGGGACTGACTCAGCCCCAGCATTTT. This sequence encodes CASSPRAGGLTQPQHF.

Only a few counts were recorded for this clone. This rearrangement joins TRBV28 to TRBJ2-2; D might be TRBD2 (7 bases). Trimming pared 3 bases from V and 0 bases from J, leaving 20 bases between. Germline CDR1 and CDR2: MDHEN and SYDVKM. The CDR3 has 19 amino acids. CDR3 DNA: TGTGCCAGCAGTTTCTACCCGGCGGGCGGGGGCTCGAACACCGGGGAGCTGTTTTTT. Residues: CASSFYPAGGGSNTGELFF.

The V and J genes are TRBV7-8 and TRBJ2-5; perhaps TRBD2 as D (5 bases). The CDR3 loop spans 14 amino acids. Germline V gene lookup returns CDR1 SGHVS and CDR2 FQNEAQ. V lost 3 bases and J lost 6, with 14 bases in between. CDR3 amino acids: CASSFDEGLKTQYF. The CDR3 region has the DNA TGTGCCAGCAGCTTTGATGAGGGTTTGAAGACCCAGTACTTC.

The sample holds a few counts of this clone. The chain joins TRBV28 to TRBJ2-7; 9 bases are a match to TRBD2. The CDR3 loop spans 14 amino acids. Germline V gene lookup returns CDR1 MDHEN and CDR2 SYDVKM. The V segment lost 7 bases and the J segment 4 bases; nucleotides outside the gene matches: 8. As DNA, the CDR3 is TGTGCCAGCACCCGAGCGGGAGGCCTATACGAGCAGTACTTC. This encodes CASTRAGGLYEQYF. The variable domain in full, completed from reference TRBV28 and TRBJ2-7, reads DVKVTQSSRYLVKRTGEKVFLECVQDMDHENMFWYRQDPGLGLRLIYFSYDVKMKEKGDIPEGYSVSREKKERFSLILESASTNQTSMYLCASTRAGGLYEQYFGPGTRLTVT.

This clone has a handful of counts. J is TRBJ1-1 and V is TRBV2; TRBD1 might be the D (5 bases). Germline CDR1 is SNHLY and CDR2 is FYNNEI. V lost 7 bases to trimming and J lost 10 bases, with 22 bases between them. This CDR3 contains 14 residues. The CDR3 protein is CASTPLDSLLRAFF. The DNA for the CDR3 is TGTGCCAGCACCCCCCTAGACAGCCTGCTGCGAGCTTTCTTT.

V usage is TRBV28 and J usage is TRBJ2-2; D not certain. This CDR3 comprises 10 residues. Germline CDR1 reads MDHEN; CDR2 reads SYDVKM. Trimming stripped 6 bases from V and 8 bases from J, with 4 bases between. This chain's CDR3 is CASSRGELFF. CDR3 bases: TGTGCCAGCAGCAGAGGGGAGCTGTTTTTT.

J is TRBJ1-2 and V is TRBV2, with TRBD1 identical over 8 bases. With V trimmed by 3 bases and J by 4 bases, 7 bases remained unmatched. From germline, CDR1 is SNHLY and CDR2 FYNNEI. The CDR3 spans 15 residues. The CDR3 is CASSDFDRGPYGYTF. DNA for the CDR3: TGTGCCAGCAGTGACTTCGACAGGGGCCCCTATGGCTACACCTTC.

A word on this clone: This sample includes further DNA sequences coding for the same CDR3. The chain couples TRBV7-2 to TRBJ2-7; a weak D match, TRBD1 (5 bases). Germline V lookup: CDR1 SGHTA, CDR2 FQGNSA. This CDR3 has 14 residues. The V and J ends lost 0 bases and 3 bases respectively, with 9 bases between them. The CDR3 sequence: CASSLAGALYEQYF. The CDR3 nucleotides are TGTGCCAGCAGCTTAGCAGGGGCCCTCTACGAGCAGTACTTC.

This clone was detected only a few times. This chain connects TRBV6-5 to TRBJ1-2; 7 bases line up with TRBD1. Trimming cost V 5 bases and J 7 bases; bases outside gene matches: 7. Germline V gives CDR1 MNHEY, CDR2 SVGAGI. The CDR3 runs 13 residues. As DNA, the CDR3 is TGTGCCAGCAGTATTACAGGGGTCCCTGGCTACACCTTC. Translated, it gives CASSITGVPGYTF.

This clone was seen once. This chain uses TRBV7-8 with TRBJ2-7; 7 nucleotides line up with TRBD1. The CDR3 is 15 residues long. CDR1 is SGHVS, CDR2 FQNEAQ, per germline. After removal of 2 bases from V and 3 bases from J, the junction contained 7 bases not matched to a gene. The CDR3 spells CASSLRRDRGYEQYF. The CDR3 region has the DNA TGTGCCAGCAGCTTACGTCGGGACAGAGGCTACGAGCAGTACTTC.

This clone showed up just a few times. This sequence joins TRBV19 and TRBJ1-2; D remains ambiguous. The CDR3 extends over 15 amino acids. The V gene's germline CDR1 is LNHDA and CDR2 SQIVND (reference sequence). Trimming pared 0 bases from V and 0 bases from J, leaving 8 bases between. The CDR3 DNA reads TGTGCCAGTAGTATAGAGGCGGAAACTAACTATGGCTACACCTTC. It encodes CASSIEAETNYGYTF.

This clone has more than one count but fewer than ten. The rearrangement uses TRBV18 and TRBJ2-1; TRBD1 matches 7 bases. V trimming: 4 bases; J trimming: 2 bases; junction bases outside the gene matches: 5. This CDR3 has 15 residues. Germline-derived CDR1 and CDR2 are KGHSH and LQKENI. CDR3 in DNA: TGTGCCAGCTCACTAAAGGGGGCCGCCTACAATGAGCAGTTCTTC. Its translation: CASSLKGAAYNEQFF.

The chain employs TRBV14 and TRBJ2-5; TRBD1 matches at 10 bases. Germline lookup yields CDR1 SGHDN and CDR2 FVKESK. The CDR3 is 15 residues long. J gave up 5 bases and V 5 bases, and 8 bases lay outside the gene matches. CDR3 in amino acids: CASSYGQGVVETQYF. DNA for the CDR3: TGTGCCAGCAGCTACGGACAGGGGGTTGTGGAGACCCAGTACTTC.

This chain links TRBV4-3 with TRBJ1-5; maybe TRBD1 (5 bases). The V and J ends lost 4 bases and 3 bases respectively, with 13 bases between them. Germline loops: CDR1 LGHNA, CDR2 YSLEER. This CDR3 comprises 15 residues. The DNA for the CDR3 is TGCGCCAGCAGCCCCCAGGTGGGGCACAATCAGCCCCAGCATTTT. Its protein product is CASSPQVGHNQPQHF.

V is TRBV29-1 and J is TRBJ2-5, with D possibly matching TRBD1 (6 bases). The CDR3 has 15 residues. V lost 2 bases, J lost 2 bases, and 15 bases lay in between. Germline V gene sequence: CDR1 SQVTM, CDR2 ANQGSEA. CDR3: CSVEPTGTTQETQYF. Written as DNA, the CDR3 is TGCAGCGTTGAACCGACAGGAACAACGCAAGAGACCCAGTACTTC.

The table lists this clone with a few counts. This chain links TRBV9 with TRBJ1-2, with D tentatively TRBD1 (5 bases). The V and J ends lost 0 bases and 5 bases respectively, with 14 bases between them. Germline V gives CDR1 SGDLS, CDR2 YYNGEE. The CDR3 has 15 residues. CDR3 residues: CASSVGSRVGYGYTF. DNA of the CDR3: TGTGCCAGCAGCGTAGGTTCCAGGGTAGGATATGGCTACACCTTC.

In this sample, this clone turned up a few times. The chain is built from TRBV5-1 and TRBJ2-1; D may be TRBD1 (9 bases). Germline-derived CDR1 and CDR2 are SGHRS and YFSETQ. V was trimmed by 0 bases and J by 1 base, leaving 14 bases between them. The CDR3 length is 17 residues. The CDR3 nucleotides are TGCGCCAGCAGCTTGGTAGCGGGACAGGGTTCCTACAATGAGCAGTTCTTC. Residues: CASSLVAGQGSYNEQFF.

The gene calls are TRBV7-2 and TRBJ1-1; the D gene is possibly TRBD1 (6 bases). CDR3 size: 14 residues. In germline, CDR1 is SGHTA, CDR2 FQGNSA. V was cut by 5 bases and J by 4 bases, with 14 bases left in between. The CDR3 DNA sequence: TGTGCCAGCAGCCTAACCAGGGGATTCACTGAAGCTTTCTTT. Protein product: CASSLTRGFTEAFF.

This clone was seen a handful of times. V and J are TRBV28 and TRBJ1-2; TRBD1 agrees at 7 bases. CDR1 is MDHEN, CDR2 SYDVKM, per germline. The CDR3 length is 13 residues. J gave up 4 bases and V 8 bases, and 7 bases lay outside the gene matches. CDR3: CASRVGTVYGYTF. The CDR3 nucleotides are TGTGCCAGCCGAGTAGGGACAGTCTATGGCTACACCTTC.

This clone was detected a few times. The chain couples TRBV28 to TRBJ1-1, with a tentative D call TRBD1 (5 bases). CDR1 and CDR2 (germline): MDHEN, SYDVKM. There are 13 residues in the CDR3. Trimming pared 7 bases from V and 3 bases from J, leaving 12 bases between. CDR3: CASTSGGDTEAFF. The CDR3 bases are TGTGCCAGCACTTCGGGAGGGGACACTGAAGCTTTCTTT.